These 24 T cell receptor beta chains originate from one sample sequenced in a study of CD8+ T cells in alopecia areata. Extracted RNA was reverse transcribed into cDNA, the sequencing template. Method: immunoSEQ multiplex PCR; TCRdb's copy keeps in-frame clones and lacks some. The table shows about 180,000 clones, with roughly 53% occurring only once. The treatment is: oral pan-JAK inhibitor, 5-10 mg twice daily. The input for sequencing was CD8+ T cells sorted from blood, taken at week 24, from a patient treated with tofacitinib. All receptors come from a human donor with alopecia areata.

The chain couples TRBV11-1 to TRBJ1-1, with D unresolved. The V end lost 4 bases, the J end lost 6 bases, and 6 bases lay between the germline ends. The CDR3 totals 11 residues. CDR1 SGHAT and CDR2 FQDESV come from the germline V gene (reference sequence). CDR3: CASSYGAEAFF. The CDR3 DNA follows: TGTGCCAGCAGCTACGGTGCTGAAGCTTTCTTT.

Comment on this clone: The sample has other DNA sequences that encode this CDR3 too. The CDR3 DNA follows: TGTGCCAGCAGTTTAGGCACTGAAGCTTTCTTT. Translating gives CASSLGTEAFF. The V call is TRBV27, the J call TRBJ1-1; D is undetermined. The CDR3 loop spans 11 amino acids. Germline CDR1 and CDR2: MNHEY and SMNVEV (reference sequence). Deletions cut 2 bases from V and 4 bases from J, with 2 bases between.

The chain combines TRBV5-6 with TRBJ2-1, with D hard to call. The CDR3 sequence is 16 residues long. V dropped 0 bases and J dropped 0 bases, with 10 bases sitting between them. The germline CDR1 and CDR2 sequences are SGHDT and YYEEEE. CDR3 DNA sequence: TGTGCCAGCAGCTTGGGGCAGACGAGCTCCTACAATGAGCAGTTCTTC. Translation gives CASSLGQTSSYNEQFF.

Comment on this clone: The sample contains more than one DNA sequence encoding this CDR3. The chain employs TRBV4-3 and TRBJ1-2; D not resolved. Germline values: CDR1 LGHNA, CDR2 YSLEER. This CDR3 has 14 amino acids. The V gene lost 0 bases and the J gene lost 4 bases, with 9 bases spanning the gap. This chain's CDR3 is CASSQDRGGYGYTF. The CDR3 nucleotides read TGCGCCAGCAGCCAAGATCGAGGAGGCTATGGCTACACCTTC.

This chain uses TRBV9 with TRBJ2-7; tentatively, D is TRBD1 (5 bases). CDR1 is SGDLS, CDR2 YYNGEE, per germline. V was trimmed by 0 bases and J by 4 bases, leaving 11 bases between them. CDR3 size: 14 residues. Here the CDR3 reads CASSVGQNPYEQYF. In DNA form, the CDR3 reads TGTGCCAGCAGCGTAGGACAGAATCCTTACGAGCAGTACTTC.

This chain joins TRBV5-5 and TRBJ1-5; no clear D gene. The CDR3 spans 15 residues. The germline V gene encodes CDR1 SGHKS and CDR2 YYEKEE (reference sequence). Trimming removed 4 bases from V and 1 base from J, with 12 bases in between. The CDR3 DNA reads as TGTGCCAGCAGCCTTACGATGGCGAGCAATCAGCCCCAGCATTTT. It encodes CASSLTMASNQPQHF.

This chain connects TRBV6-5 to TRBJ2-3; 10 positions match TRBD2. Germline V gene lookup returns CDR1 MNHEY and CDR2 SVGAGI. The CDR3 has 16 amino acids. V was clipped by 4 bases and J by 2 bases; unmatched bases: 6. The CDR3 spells CASSSPLAGVTDTQYF. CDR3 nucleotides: TGTGCCAGCAGTTCCCCCCTAGCGGGGGTCACAGATACGCAGTATTTT.

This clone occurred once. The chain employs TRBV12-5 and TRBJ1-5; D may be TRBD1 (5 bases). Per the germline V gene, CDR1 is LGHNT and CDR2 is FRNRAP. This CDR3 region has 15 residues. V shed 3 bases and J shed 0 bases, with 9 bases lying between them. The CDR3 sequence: CASGLGTDSNQPQHF. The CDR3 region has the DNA TGTGCTAGTGGTTTAGGGACCGATAGCAATCAGCCCCAGCATTTT.

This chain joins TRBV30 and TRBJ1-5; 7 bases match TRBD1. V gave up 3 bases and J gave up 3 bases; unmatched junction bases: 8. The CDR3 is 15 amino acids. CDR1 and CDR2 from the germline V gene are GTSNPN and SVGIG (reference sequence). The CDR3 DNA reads TGTGCCTGGAGCCAGGGACAGTCCAACAATCAGCCCCAGCATTTT. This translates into CAWSQGQSNNQPQHF.

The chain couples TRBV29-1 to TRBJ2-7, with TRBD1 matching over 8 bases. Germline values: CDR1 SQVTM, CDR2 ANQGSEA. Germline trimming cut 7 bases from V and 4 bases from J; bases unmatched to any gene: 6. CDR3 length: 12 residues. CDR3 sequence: CSARTGMYEQYF. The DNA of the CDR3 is TGCAGCGCCAGGACAGGGATGTACGAGCAGTACTTC.

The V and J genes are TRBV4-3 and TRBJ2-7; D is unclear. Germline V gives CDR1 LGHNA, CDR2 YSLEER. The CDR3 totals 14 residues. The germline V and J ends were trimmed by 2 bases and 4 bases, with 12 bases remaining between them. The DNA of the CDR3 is TGCGCCAGCAGCCAATTTCGCGGCGATTACGAGCAGTACTTC. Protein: CASSQFRGDYEQYF.

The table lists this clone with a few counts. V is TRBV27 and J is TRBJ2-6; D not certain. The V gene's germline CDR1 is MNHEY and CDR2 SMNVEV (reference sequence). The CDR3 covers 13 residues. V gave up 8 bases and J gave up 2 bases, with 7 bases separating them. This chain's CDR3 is CASSPTGANVLTF. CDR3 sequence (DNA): TGTGCCAGCTCCCCCACTGGGGCCAACGTCCTGACTTTC.

The CDR3 nucleotides read TGTGCCAGCAGCCACAGGGGATTCCTCTACGAGCAGTACTTC. This encodes CASSHRGFLYEQYF. V is TRBV14 and J is TRBJ2-7; possible D gene TRBD1, 6 bases. This CDR3 has 14 amino acids. Germline V gene data show CDR1 as SGHDN and CDR2 as FVKESK. V gave up 3 bases and J gave up 3 bases, with 12 bases separating them.

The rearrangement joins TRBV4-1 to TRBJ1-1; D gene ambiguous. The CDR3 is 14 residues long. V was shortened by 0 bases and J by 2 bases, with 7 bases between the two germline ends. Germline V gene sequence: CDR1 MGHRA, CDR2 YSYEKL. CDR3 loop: CASSQDEGNTEAFF. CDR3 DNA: TGCGCCAGCAGCCAAGATGAGGGAAACACTGAAGCTTTCTTT.

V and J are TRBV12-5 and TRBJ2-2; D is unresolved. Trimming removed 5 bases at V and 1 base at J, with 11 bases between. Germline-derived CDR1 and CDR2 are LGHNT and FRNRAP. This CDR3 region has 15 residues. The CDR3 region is CASGIPTENTGELFF. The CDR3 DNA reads TGTGCTAGTGGTATACCAACAGAGAACACCGGGGAGCTGTTTTTT.

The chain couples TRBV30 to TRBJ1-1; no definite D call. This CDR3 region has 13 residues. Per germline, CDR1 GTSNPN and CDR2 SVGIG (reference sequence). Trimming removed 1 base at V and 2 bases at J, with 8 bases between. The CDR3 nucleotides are TGTGCCTGGAGTGGAAGTACCAACACTGAAGCTTTCTTT. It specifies CAWSGSTNTEAFF.

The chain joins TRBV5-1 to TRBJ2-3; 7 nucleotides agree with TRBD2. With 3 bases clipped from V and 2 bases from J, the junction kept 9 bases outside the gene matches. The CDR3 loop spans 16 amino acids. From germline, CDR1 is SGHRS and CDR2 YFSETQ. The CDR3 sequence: CASSYPREGPTDTQYF. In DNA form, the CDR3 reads TGCGCCAGCAGCTACCCGAGGGAGGGGCCCACAGATACGCAGTATTTT.

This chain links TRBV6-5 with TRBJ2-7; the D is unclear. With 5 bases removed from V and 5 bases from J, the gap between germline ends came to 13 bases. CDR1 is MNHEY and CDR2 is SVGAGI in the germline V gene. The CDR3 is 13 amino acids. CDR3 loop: CASSPSLGDEQYF. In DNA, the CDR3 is TGTGCCAGCAGTCCCAGTTTGGGTGACGAGCAGTACTTC.

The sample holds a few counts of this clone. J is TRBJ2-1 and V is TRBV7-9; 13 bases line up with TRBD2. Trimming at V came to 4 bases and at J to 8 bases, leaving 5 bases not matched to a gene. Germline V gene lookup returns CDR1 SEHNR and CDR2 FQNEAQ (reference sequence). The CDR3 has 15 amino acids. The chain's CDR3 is CASSSTSGGPYEQFF. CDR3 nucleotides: TGTGCCAGCAGCTCGACTAGCGGGGGGCCCTATGAGCAGTTCTTC.

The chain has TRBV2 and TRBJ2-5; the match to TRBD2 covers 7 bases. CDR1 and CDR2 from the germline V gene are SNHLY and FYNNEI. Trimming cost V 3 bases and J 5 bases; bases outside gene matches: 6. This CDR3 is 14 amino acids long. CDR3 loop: CASSDELARETQYF. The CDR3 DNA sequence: TGTGCCAGCAGTGACGAACTAGCGAGGGAGACCCAGTACTTC.

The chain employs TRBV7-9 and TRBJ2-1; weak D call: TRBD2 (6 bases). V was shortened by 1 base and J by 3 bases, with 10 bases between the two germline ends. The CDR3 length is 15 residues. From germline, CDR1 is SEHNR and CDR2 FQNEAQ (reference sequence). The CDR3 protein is CASSLGDFLYNEQFF. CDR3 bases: TGTGCCAGCAGCTTAGGGGACTTCCTCTACAATGAGCAGTTCTTC.

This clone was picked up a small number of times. DNA of the CDR3: TGCAGCGTTGAGGGACAGACCCCTTACGAGCAGTACTTC. Residues: CSVEGQTPYEQYF. The chain uses TRBV29-1 and TRBJ2-7; 7 nucleotides line up with TRBD1. V shed 3 bases, J shed 4 bases, and the junction held 6 bases outside the gene matches. Germline values: CDR1 SQVTM, CDR2 ANQGSEA. The CDR3 has 13 residues.

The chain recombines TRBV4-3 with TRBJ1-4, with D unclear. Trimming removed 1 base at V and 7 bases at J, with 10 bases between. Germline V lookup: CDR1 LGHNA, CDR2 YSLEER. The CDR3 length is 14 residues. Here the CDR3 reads CASSQARGGEKLFF. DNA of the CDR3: TGCGCCAGCAGCCAAGCTCGGGGAGGTGAAAAACTGTTTTTT.

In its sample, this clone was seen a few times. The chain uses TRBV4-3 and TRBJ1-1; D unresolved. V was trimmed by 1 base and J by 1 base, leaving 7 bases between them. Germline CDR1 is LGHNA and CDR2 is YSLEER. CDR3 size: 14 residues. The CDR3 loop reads CASSQGDPNTEAFF. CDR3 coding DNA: TGCGCCAGCAGCCAAGGAGATCCGAACACTGAAGCTTTCTTT.